The entry below describes one T cell receptor beta chain. The data were taken from a study of blood T cell repertoires in COVID-19. About the research overall: The United States, Italy and Spain provided the acute and convalescent COVID-19 samples. From T cells, B-cell-depleted T cells, or PBMCs came the material, which was cDNA or gDNA.

Original processing methods: The assay estimated nucleated cells by amplifying reference gene primers. Some clones are missing from TCRdb's copy, which holds only in-frame ones; the method was immunoSEQ multiplex PCR. The DNA was the basis for D and trimming; V, J and clone size are from that table. The table has about 80,000 clones, 88% seen once. CDR3 length: 15 residues. Germline CDR1 reads LGHDT; CDR2 reads YNNKEL (reference sequence). Trimming took off 4 bases at V and 8 bases at J, with 18 bases between the two ends. The chain carries TRBV3-1 (or the pseudogene TRBV3-2) and TRBJ2-1; TRBD2 might be the D (5 bases). The sequencing input was peripheral blood. This clonotype originated in a woman older than 75 with acute or convalescent COVID-19. CDR3 in amino acids: CASSPGSEGMDEQFF. The CDR3 DNA sequence: TGTGCCAGCAGCCCGGGTAGTGAGGGTATGGATGAGCAGTTCTTC.